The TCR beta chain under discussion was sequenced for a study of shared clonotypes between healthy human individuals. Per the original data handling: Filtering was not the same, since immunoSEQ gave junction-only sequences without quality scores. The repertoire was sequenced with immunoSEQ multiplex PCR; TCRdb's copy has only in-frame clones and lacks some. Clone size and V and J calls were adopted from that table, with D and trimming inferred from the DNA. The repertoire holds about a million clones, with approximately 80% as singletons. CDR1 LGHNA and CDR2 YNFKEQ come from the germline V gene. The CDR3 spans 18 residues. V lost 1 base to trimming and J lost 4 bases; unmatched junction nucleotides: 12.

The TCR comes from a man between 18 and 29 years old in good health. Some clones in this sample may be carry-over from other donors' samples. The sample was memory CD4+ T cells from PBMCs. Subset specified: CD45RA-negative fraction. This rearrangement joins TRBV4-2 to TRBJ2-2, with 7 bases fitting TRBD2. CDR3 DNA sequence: TGTGCCAGCAGCCAAGTCGGGGCGGGAGCTTCGGGCACCGGGGAGCTGTTTTTT. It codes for CASSQVGAGASGTGELFF.